What follows is one T cell receptor beta chain and its context. What it binds is not known. The data originate from a study of monozygotic twins with inflammatory bowel disease. Study-wide results and limits: Sharing of clonotypes with others was lower in IBD patients than in healthy twins, and this was especially so with disease activity.

This CDR3 spans 12 amino acids. Germline CDR1 ENHRY, CDR2 SYGVKD. Following a re-call of the 5' RACE reads, TCRdb has one entry per CDR3 protein and lacks DNA. Across 300,000 to 400,000 distinct CDR3 sequences, the top ten clones capture 2% to 2.5% of the sample. The receptor's source is a human donor with ulcerative colitis or Crohn's disease, or a healthy co-twin of an affected twin (not recorded which). Sequences were obtained from blood. The chain employs TRBV10-3 and TRBJ2-7; as DNA is missing, the TRBD1 call by TCRdb cannot be tested. CDR3 amino acids: CAISRETYEQYF.